These 12 T cell receptor beta chains were all obtained from the same sample, sequenced in a study of shared clonotypes between healthy human individuals. Assay used: immunoSEQ multiplex PCR; TCRdb lists only in-frame clones, some missing. The sample lists about 600,000 clones; approximately 97% were seen once. Sample: naive CD4+ T cells sorted from blood. Described subset: CD45RA+ positively selected. These receptors came from a woman younger than 45 in good health.

This clone showed up just a few times. CDR3 DNA: TGTGCCAGCAGCTTCGTGACGGACACCGGGGAGCTGTTTTTT. This sequence encodes CASSFVTDTGELFF. V is TRBV5-6 and J is TRBJ2-2; D unclear. With 2 bases removed from V and 3 bases from J, the gap between germline ends came to 8 bases. Germline V gene data show CDR1 as SGHDT and CDR2 as YYEEEE. This CDR3 has 14 residues.

The rearrangement joins TRBV7-9 to TRBJ1-3; D remains unclear. From germline, CDR1 is SEHNR and CDR2 FQNEAQ (reference sequence). The CDR3 consists of 17 residues. Trimming pared 4 bases from V and 0 bases from J, leaving 16 bases between. CDR3 in amino acids: CASSSTRDYYSGNTIYF. The CDR3 nucleotides are TGTGCCAGCAGCTCTACGAGAGACTATTACTCTGGAAACACCATATATTTT.

This chain joins TRBV20-1 and TRBJ2-5; D is uncertain. The DNA end lines up better with TRBJ2-7; the J call may be wrong. The germline V gene encodes CDR1 DFQATT and CDR2 SNEGSKA (reference sequence). CDR3 size: 11 residues. CDR3 residues: CSASPGYEQYF. As DNA, the CDR3 is TGCAGTGCTAGTCCCGGCTACGAGCAGTACTTC.

The chain is built from TRBV27 and TRBJ2-4, with 7 bases that match TRBD2. The CDR3 is 17 amino acids. Germline V gene lookup returns CDR1 MNHEY and CDR2 SMNVEV (reference sequence). The V segment lost 3 bases and the J segment 1 base; nucleotides outside the gene matches: 9. CDR3 residues: CASSFLAEGRAKNIQYF. The CDR3 DNA follows: TGTGCCAGCAGTTTTCTAGCGGAGGGGCGGGCCAAAAACATTCAGTACTTC.

The chain joins TRBV28 to TRBJ1-2, with D possibly TRBD1 on 5 matching bases. V shed 8 bases and J shed 4 bases, with 17 bases lying between them. Per the germline V gene, CDR1 is MDHEN and CDR2 is SYDVKM. The CDR3 length is 14 residues. The CDR3 nucleotides read TGTGCCAGCTCCCGCGGGGACGTGCCCTATGGCTACACCTTC. Its protein is CASSRGDVPYGYTF.

The genes are TRBV9 and TRBJ2-3; TRBD2 aligns across 10 bases. The CDR3 contains 18 residues. Germline V gene sequence: CDR1 SGDLS, CDR2 YYNGEE. With 4 bases clipped from V and 2 bases from J, the junction kept 13 bases outside the gene matches. As DNA, the CDR3 is TGTGCCAGCAGCTCCTTCGACGGGACTAGCGTTTCCACAGATACGCAGTATTTT. It encodes CASSSFDGTSVSTDTQYF. Complete variable domain (other parts from reference TRBV9 and TRBJ2-3): DSGVTQTPKHLITATGQRVTLRCSPRSGDLSVYWYQQSLDQGLQFLIQYYNGEERAKGNILERFSAQQFPDLHSELNLSSLELGDSALYFCASSSFDGTSVSTDTQYFGPGTRLTVL.

The rearrangement joins TRBV7-9 to TRBJ1-1; tentative D call: TRBD1 (5 bases). Trimming took off 0 bases at V and 0 bases at J, with 11 bases between the two ends. This CDR3 comprises 16 residues. The germline V gene encodes CDR1 SEHNR and CDR2 FQNEAQ (reference sequence). The CDR3: CASSLAGQGLNTEAFF. The CDR3 nucleotides read TGTGCCAGCAGCTTAGCGGGCCAGGGATTGAACACTGAAGCTTTCTTT.

The chain links TRBV4-1 to TRBJ2-1; the D gene could be TRBD1 or TRBD2 (5 bases each). CDR1 and CDR2 (germline): MGHRA, YSYEKL. Trimming took off 0 bases at V and 7 bases at J, with 13 bases between the two ends. This CDR3 contains 15 residues. The CDR3 here is CASSQDGGSRNEQFF. The CDR3 DNA reads TGCGCCAGCAGCCAAGATGGGGGTAGCAGGAATGAGCAGTTCTTC.

This clone came up once. V is TRBV5-8 and J is TRBJ2-3; the D is unclear. Germline values: CDR1 SGHTS, CDR2 YDEGEE. The CDR3 contains 14 residues. Trimming removed 4 bases at V and 6 bases at J, with 15 bases between. The CDR3 DNA sequence: TGTGCCAGCAGCACCCCAATGGTGGGGGATACGCAGTATTTT. This gives the protein CASSTPMVGDTQYF.

The CDR3 bases are TGTGCCAGCAGTTACTCCCGCGGTGGCTACACCTTC. Translated, it gives CASSYSRGGYTF. This rearrangement joins TRBV6-6 to TRBJ1-2; unclear D gene. V was shortened by 0 bases and J by 7 bases, with 6 bases between the two germline ends. Germline V gives CDR1 MNHNY, CDR2 SVGAGI (reference sequence). The CDR3 has 12 amino acids.

This rearrangement joins TRBV7-9 to TRBJ2-5, with D unresolved. With 0 bases removed from V and 3 bases from J, the gap between germline ends came to 5 bases. The CDR3 is made up of 13 amino acids. Germline V CDR1 and CDR2: SEHNR, FQNEAQ (reference sequence). CDR3 in amino acids: CASSLAGKETQYF. The DNA for the CDR3 is TGTGCCAGCAGCTTAGCAGGCAAAGAGACCCAGTACTTC.

The chain has TRBV9 and TRBJ2-1, with TRBD2 identical over 15 bases. V gave up 3 bases and J gave up 2 bases; unmatched junction bases: 12. CDR1 and CDR2 (germline): SGDLS, YYNGEE. CDR3 length: 20 residues. The CDR3, as DNA: TGTGCCAGCAGCGCTCGAGGGACTAGCGGGAGGACAGGGGCCTACAATGAGCAGTTCTTC. It codes for CASSARGTSGRTGAYNEQFF.